The TCR beta chain under discussion was sequenced for a study of blood T cells in healthy people across ages. Study-level results: Both higher diversity and more naive CD4+ cells marked long-lived donors when set against aged donors. The recorded TCR beta diversity per million T cells decreased in a roughly linear manner with age.

CDR3 length equals 14 residues. V gave up 7 bases and J gave up 8 bases; unmatched junction bases: 15. Germline CDR1 and CDR2: SQVTM and ANQGSEA. Notes on this clonotype: Its matching antigen is unknown. A much more abundant neighbour one base away suggests this may be a read error.

Next came a second PCR, run for roughly 6 to 11 cycles, which used a sample-barcoded 5' primer along with a J-beta primer mix. TCRdb re-derived calls from the 5' RACE reads in MiXCR, one entry per CDR3 protein. Of around 1,500,000 distinct CDR3 sequences in the sample, around 42% were seen once. PBMCs were isolated at a quantity of at least 7 million per sample. This receptor was obtained from a woman aged 18-29 years in good health. This rearrangement joins TRBV29-1 to TRBJ2-5, with 8 bases fitting TRBD2. Specimen: blood. The CDR3 coding sequence is TGCAGCGCCGAGGGACTAGTAGGTGAGGATACCCAGTACTTC. Amino acid sequence: CSAEGLVGEDTQYF.